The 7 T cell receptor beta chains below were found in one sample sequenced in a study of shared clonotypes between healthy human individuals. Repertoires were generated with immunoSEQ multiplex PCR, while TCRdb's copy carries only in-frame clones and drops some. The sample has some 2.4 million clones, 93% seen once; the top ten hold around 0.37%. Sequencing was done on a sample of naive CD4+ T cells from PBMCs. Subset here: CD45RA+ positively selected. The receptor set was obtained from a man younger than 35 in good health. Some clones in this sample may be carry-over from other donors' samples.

The CDR3 nucleotides read TGTGCCAGCTCACCAGTCAGGGAAGCCCTTTCTGGAAACACCATATATTTT. Protein product: CASSPVREALSGNTIYF. The chain is built from TRBV18 and TRBJ1-3; D may be TRBD1 (5 bases). The CDR3 runs 17 residues. The germline V gene has CDR1 KGHSH and CDR2 LQKENI. The V and J ends lost 2 bases and 1 base respectively, with 15 bases between them. Looking up the rest from reference TRBV18 and TRBJ1-3 gives the full variable domain: NAGVMQNPRHLVRRRGQEARLRCSPMKGHSHVYWYRQLPEEGLKFMVYLQKENIIDESGMPKERFSAEFPKEGPSILRIQQVVRGDSAAYFCASSPVREALSGNTIYFGEGSWLTVV.

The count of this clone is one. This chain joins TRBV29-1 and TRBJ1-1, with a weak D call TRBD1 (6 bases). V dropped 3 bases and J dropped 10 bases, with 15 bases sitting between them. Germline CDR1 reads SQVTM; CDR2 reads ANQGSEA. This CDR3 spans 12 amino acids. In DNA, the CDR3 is TGCAGCGTTGAGGGGGCTGTTGCCCCAGCTTTCTTT. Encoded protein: CSVEGAVAPAFF.

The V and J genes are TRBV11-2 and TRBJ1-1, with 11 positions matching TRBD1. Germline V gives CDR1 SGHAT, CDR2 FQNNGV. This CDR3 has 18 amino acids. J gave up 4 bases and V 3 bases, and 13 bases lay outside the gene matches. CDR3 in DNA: TGTGCCAGCAGCTTCATCCTAGGACAGGGGGCCGTAGGCACTGAAGCTTTCTTT. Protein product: CASSFILGQGAVGTEAFF.

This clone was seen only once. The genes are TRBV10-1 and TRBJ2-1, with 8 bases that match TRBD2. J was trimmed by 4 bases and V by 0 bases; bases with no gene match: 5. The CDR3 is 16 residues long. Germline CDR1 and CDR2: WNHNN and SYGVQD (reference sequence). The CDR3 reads CASSESSSGPYNEQFF. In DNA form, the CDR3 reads TGCGCCAGCAGTGAGTCCTCTAGCGGGCCTTACAATGAGCAGTTCTTC.

CDR3 nucleotide sequence: TGTGCCAGCAGCGTAGCTTACGGGGGCAGGGTTTCTAACTATGGCTACACCTTC. Translation: CASSVAYGGRVSNYGYTF. The V gene is TRBV9, the J gene TRBJ1-2; D is perhaps TRBD1 (6 bases). This CDR3 region has 18 residues. Germline CDR1 SGDLS, CDR2 YYNGEE. Trimming pared 0 bases from V and 0 bases from J, leaving 18 bases between.

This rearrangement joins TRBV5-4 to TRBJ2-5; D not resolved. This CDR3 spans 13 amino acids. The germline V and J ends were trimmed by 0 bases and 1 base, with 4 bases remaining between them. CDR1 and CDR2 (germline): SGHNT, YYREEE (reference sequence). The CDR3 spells CASSLDFQETQYF. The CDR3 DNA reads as TGTGCCAGCAGCTTGGACTTCCAAGAGACCCAGTACTTC.

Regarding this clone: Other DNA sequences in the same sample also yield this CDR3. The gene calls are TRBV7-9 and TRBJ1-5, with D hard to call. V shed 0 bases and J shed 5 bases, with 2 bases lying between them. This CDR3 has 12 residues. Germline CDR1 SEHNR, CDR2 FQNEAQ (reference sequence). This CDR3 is CASSLADQPQHF. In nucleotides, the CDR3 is TGTGCCAGCAGCTTAGCTGATCAGCCCCAGCATTTT.